Each of the 10 T cell receptor beta chains below was sequenced from the same sample in a study of CD8 T cells in ankylosing spondylitis. A single record per CDR3 protein comes from TCRdb applying MiXCR to the 5' RACE reads. In the table there are roughly 180,000 distinct CDR3 sequences, 13% of which are singletons. Sequencing was carried out using blood, either unsorted or a sorted T cell fraction (not recorded which). The receptors were gathered from a female donor with ankylosing spondylitis or in good health (not recorded which).

This clonotype was seen a handful of times. The CDR3 loop reads CASSSQGTTEAFF. The DNA of the CDR3 is TGTGCCAGCAGCTCACAGGGGACCACTGAAGCTTTCTTT. This sequence joins TRBV7-3 and TRBJ1-1; 7 bases line up with TRBD1. Germline-derived CDR1 and CDR2 are SGHTA and FQGTGA. The CDR3 has 13 amino acids. Trimming removed 4 bases from V and 4 bases from J; junction bases left unmatched: 3.

This chain connects TRBV12-3 or TRBV12-4 to TRBJ2-7; maybe TRBD2 (6 bases). The V end was cut by 4 bases, the J end by 0 bases, with 7 bases between. CDR3 length: 13 amino acids. The DNA of the CDR3 is TGTGCCAGCAGTTGGGACTTCTCCTACGAGCAGTACTTC. Translation: CASSWDFSYEQYF.

V gene TRBV7-3 combines with J gene TRBJ2-2; D is uncertain. V was shortened by 6 bases and J by 2 bases, with 10 bases between the two germline ends. CDR3 length: 14 amino acids. From germline, CDR1 is SGHTA and CDR2 FQGTGA. The CDR3 is CASSHTLNTGELFF. The CDR3 nucleotides are TGTGCCAGCAGTCATACTTTAAACACCGGGGAGCTGTTTTTT.

In its sample, this clonotype was seen many times. The rearrangement joins TRBV12-3 or TRBV12-4 to TRBJ1-3; D gene unclear. CDR3 length: 17 residues. The ends were cut back, 6 bases at V and 2 bases at J, with 20 bases in the middle. The CDR3 loop reads CASRYPPSGATGNTIYF. CDR3 bases: TGTGCCAGCAGATACCCCCCCTCGGGCGCAACTGGAAACACCATATATTTT.

This clonotype was seen repeatedly, ten times or more. The chain has TRBV28 and TRBJ2-1; 13 bases agree with TRBD2. The CDR3 length is 17 residues. Germline trimming cut 6 bases from V and 3 bases from J; bases unmatched to any gene: 8. Germline-derived CDR1 and CDR2 are MDHEN and SYDVKM. The CDR3 nucleotides read TGTGCCAGCAGAGGACTAGCGGGAGCTAGTCGCTACAATGAGCAGTTCTTC. Translated, it gives CASRGLAGASRYNEQFF.

A few counts support this clonotype. This sequence joins TRBV7-6 and TRBJ2-1; D gene ambiguous. The CDR3 has 12 residues. CDR1 and CDR2 from the germline V gene are SGHVS and FNYEAQ. Trimming stripped 1 base from V and 10 bases from J, with 8 bases between. The DNA for the CDR3 is TGTGCCAGCAGCTTAGACCCCCAGGAGCAGTTCTTC. Its translation is CASSLDPQEQFF.

This clonotype was counted ten times or more. V is TRBV12-3 or TRBV12-4 and J is TRBJ1-5; 7 bases line up with TRBD1. CDR3 length: 17 amino acids. Losses at the gene ends were 3 bases for V and 0 bases for J; bases not matched to a gene: 8. The CDR3 sequence is CASSFQQTGNSNQPQHF. CDR3 in DNA: TGTGCCAGCAGTTTTCAACAGACAGGGAATAGCAATCAGCCCCAGCATTTT.

The sample holds a few counts of this clonotype. The chain carries TRBV9 and TRBJ2-7; TRBD2 matches 12 bases. V dropped 0 bases and J dropped 7; count of bases not matched to a gene: 8. From germline, CDR1 is SGDLS and CDR2 YYNGEE. CDR3 length equals 16 residues. The CDR3 DNA reads as TGTGCCAGCAGCGTAGCTGGACTAGCGGGAAGAAGTGAGCAGTACTTC. Translation gives CASSVAGLAGRSEQYF.

This sequence joins TRBV20-1 and TRBJ1-5; possible D gene TRBD1, 5 bases. The germline CDR1 and CDR2 sequences are DFQATT and SNEGSKA (reference sequence). CDR3 size: 14 residues. Trimming cost V 0 bases and J 9 bases, with 15 bases left between them. The CDR3 bases are TGCAGTGCTAGAGATCACAGGCCCTCTCGGCCCCAGCATTTT. It encodes CSARDHRPSRPQHF.

This clonotype was seen at least ten times. V usage is TRBV4-3 and J usage is TRBJ2-1, with a possible D match to TRBD2 (6 bases). Trimming took off 1 base at V and 0 bases at J, with 16 bases between the two ends. The V gene's germline CDR1 is LGHNA and CDR2 YSLEER. The CDR3 has 18 amino acids. The CDR3 DNA follows: TGCGCCAGCAGCCAAGCGGGGGTGCGGTCGAGCTCCTACAATGAGCAGTTCTTC. Residues: CASSQAGVRSSSYNEQFF.